A selection of T cell receptor beta chains follows, all from one sample in a study of response to subunit inactivated influenza vaccine. TCRdb used MiXCR to reprocess the RT-PCR reads, holding one entry per CDR3 protein. Among a few hundred thousand distinct CDR3 sequences listed, around 15% were seen once. Here the sequenced sample was PBMCs from blood, taken approximately 12 days after vaccination. These receptors were taken from a man aged 50 or older who received an inactivated influenza vaccine. Each CDR3 is given with its conserved first and last residue. D genes are given only for firm matches. Size values are once, few and many counts, or a class for expanded clones, and some rows have none.

.,TRBV3-1,TRBJ2-1,.,CASSQPLQAGGQFF,TGTGCCAGCAGCCAACCACTTCAAGCGGGCGGGCAGTTCTTC
few,TRBV10-3,TRBJ1-5,.,CAISESLGTGQPQHF,TGTGCCATCAGTGAGTCTCTGGGGACGGGTCAGCCCCAGCATTTT
.,TRBV5-6,TRBJ2-5,.,CASSFGTLQQETQYF,TGTGCCAGCAGCTTTGGGACACTTCAACAAGAGACCCAGTACTTC
.,TRBV2,TRBJ2-4,TRBD1,CASTPTTTGQNIQYF,TGTGCCAGCACCCCTACTACGACAGGGCAAAACATTCAGTACTTC
.,TRBV18,TRBJ2-5,.,CASSPPSKGYQETQYF,TGTGCCAGCTCACCCCCTTCCAAGGGGTACCAAGAGACCCAGTACTTC
few,TRBV3-1,TRBJ1-1,.,CASTQTGGSEAFF,TGTGCCAGCACACAAACGGGAGGCTCTGAAGCTTTCTTT
few,TRBV5-1,TRBJ2-1,TRBD1,CASRNRQGGYNEQFF,TGCGCCAGCAGAAACCGACAGGGGGGATACAATGAGCAGTTCTTC
many,TRBV9,TRBJ1-2,.,CASIPVSGRGYTF,TGTGCCAGCATACCGGTTTCAGGAAGGGGCTACACCTTC
.,TRBV20-1,TRBJ2-5,TRBD2,CRLAGGPWYQETQYF,TGCAGACTAGCGGGGGGGCCCTGGTACCAAGAGACCCAGTACTTC
.,TRBV16,TRBJ2-7,.,CASSQYKGFEQYF,TGTGCCAGCAGCCAATATAAAGGGTTCGAGCAGTACTTC
few,TRBV14,TRBJ2-4,.,CASSQGDSGIQYF,TGTGCCAGCAGCCAAGGAGACAGTGGCATTCAGTACTTC
.,TRBV28,TRBJ2-1,.,CASSSPPGAGSNEQFF,TGTGCCAGCAGTTCGCCGCCGGGGGCAGGGAGCAATGAGCAGTTCTTC
.,TRBV20-1,TRBJ2-3,.,CSAGRLGTTDTQYF,TGCAGTGCCGGTCGACTAGGTACCACAGATACGCAGTATTTT
.,TRBV4-3,TRBJ2-7,TRBD1,CASSQNRGNGEQYF,TGCGCCAGCAGCCAAAACAGGGGGAACGGCGAGCAGTACTTC
once,TRBV6-5,TRBJ2-1,TRBD2,CASSYVLGLAGTIYNEQFF,TGTGCCAGCAGTTACGTCCTAGGACTAGCGGGTACCATTTACAATGAGCAGTTCTTC
few,TRBV7-2,TRBJ2-1,.,CASSPRLVLNEQFF,TGTGCCAGCAGCCCCAGACTAGTTCTCAATGAGCAGTTCTTC
many,TRBV4-2,TRBJ1-1,.,CASSQADGGGDTEAFF,TGTGCCAGCAGCCAAGCCGATGGGGGAGGTGACACTGAAGCTTTCTTT
.,TRBV20-1,TRBJ1-1,.,CSAGGQGPKAEAFF,TGCAGTGCGGGCGGACAAGGGCCTAAGGCTGAAGCTTTCTTT
many,TRBV7-8,TRBJ1-6,TRBD1,CASSSRQGPNSPLHF,TGTGCCAGCAGCTCCAGACAGGGGCCGAATTCACCCCTCCACTTT
many,TRBV5-1,TRBJ1-4,.,CASSWTAGTNEKLFF,TGCGCCAGCAGCTGGACCGCGGGGACTAATGAAAAACTGTTTTTT
many,TRBV7-2,TRBJ1-1,TRBD1,CASSLARRQGEAFF,TGTGCCAGCAGCTTAGCGCGTCGTCAGGGGGAGGCTTTCTTT
few,TRBV4-2,TRBJ2-4,.,CASSQGRGRAPENIQYF,TGTGCCAGCAGCCAAGGGCGGGGCAGAGCCCCAGAAAACATTCAGTACTTC
many,TRBV7-2,TRBJ1-5,.,CASSFGQGGNQPQHF,TGTGCCAGCAGCTTCGGGCAGGGCGGCAATCAGCCCCAGCATTTT
.,TRBV7-2,TRBJ2-7,TRBD2,CASSLGRLAGVNEQYF,TGTGCCAGCAGCTTAGGTAGACTAGCGGGAGTAAACGAGCAGTACTTC